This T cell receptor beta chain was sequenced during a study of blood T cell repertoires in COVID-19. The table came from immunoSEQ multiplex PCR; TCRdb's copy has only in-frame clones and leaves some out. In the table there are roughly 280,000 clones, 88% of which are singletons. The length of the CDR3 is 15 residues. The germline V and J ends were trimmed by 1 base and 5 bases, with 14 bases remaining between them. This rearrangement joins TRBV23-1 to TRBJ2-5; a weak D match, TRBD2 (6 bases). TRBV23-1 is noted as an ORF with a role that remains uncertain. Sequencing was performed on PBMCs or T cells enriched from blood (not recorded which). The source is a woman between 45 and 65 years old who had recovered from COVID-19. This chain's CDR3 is CASSQFSGVCETQYF. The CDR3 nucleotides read TGCGCCAGCAGTCAATTTTCGGGAGTATGTGAGACCCAGTACTTC.